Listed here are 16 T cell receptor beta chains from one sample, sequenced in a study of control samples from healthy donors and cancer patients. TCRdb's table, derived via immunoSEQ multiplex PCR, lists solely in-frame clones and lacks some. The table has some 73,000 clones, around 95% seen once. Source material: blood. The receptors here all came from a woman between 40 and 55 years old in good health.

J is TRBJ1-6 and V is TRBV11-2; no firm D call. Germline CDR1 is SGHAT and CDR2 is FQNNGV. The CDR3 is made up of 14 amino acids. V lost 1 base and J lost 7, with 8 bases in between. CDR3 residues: CASSLGPNNSPLHF. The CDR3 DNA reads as TGTGCCAGCAGCTTAGGGCCCAACAATTCACCCCTCCACTTT.

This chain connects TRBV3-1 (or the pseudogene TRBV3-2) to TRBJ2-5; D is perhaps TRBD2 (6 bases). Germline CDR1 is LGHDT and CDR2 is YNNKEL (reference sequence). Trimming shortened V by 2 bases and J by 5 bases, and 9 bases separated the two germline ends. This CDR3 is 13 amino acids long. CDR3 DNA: TGTGCCAGCAGCCAAATCCGGGGGGAGACCCAGTACTTC. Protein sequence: CASSQIRGETQYF.

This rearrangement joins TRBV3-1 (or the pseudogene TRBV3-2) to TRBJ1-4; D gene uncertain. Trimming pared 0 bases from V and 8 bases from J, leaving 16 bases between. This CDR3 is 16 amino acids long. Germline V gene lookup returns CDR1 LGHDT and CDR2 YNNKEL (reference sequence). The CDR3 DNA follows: TGTGCCAGCAGCCAAGATAGCTGGGCAGGAAGGGAAAAACTGTTTTTT. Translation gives CASSQDSWAGREKLFF.

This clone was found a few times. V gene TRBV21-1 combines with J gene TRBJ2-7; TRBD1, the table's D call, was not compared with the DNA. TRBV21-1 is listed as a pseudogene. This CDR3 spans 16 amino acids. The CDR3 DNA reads TGTGCCAGCAGCAAAGGAGGCAGGGGCATCTCCTACGAGCAGTACTTC. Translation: CASSKGGRGISYEQYF.

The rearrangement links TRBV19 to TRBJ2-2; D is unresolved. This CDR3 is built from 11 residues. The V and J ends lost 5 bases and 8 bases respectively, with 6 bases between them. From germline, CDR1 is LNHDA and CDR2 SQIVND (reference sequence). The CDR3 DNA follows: TGTGCCAGTAGTGCGCGTGGGGAGCTGTTTTTT. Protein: CASSARGELFF.

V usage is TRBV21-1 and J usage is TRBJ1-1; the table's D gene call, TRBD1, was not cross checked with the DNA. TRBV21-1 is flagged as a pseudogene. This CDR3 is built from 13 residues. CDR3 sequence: CASSMDTNTEAFF. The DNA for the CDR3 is TGTGCCAGCAGCATGGACACTAACACTGAAGCTTTCTTT.

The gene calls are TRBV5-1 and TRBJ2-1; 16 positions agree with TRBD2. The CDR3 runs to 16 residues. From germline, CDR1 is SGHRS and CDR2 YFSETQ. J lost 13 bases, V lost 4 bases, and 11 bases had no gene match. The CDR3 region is CASSPTEGTSGRAQFF. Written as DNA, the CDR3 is TGCGCCAGCAGCCCAACGGAAGGGACTAGCGGGAGGGCCCAGTTCTTC. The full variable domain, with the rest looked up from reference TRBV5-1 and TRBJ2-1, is KAGVTQTPRYLIKTRGQQVTLSCSPISGHRSVSWYQQTPGQGLQFLFEYFSETQRNKGNFPGRFSGRQFSNSRSEMNVSTLELGDSALYLCASSPTEGTSGRAQFFGPGTRLTVL.

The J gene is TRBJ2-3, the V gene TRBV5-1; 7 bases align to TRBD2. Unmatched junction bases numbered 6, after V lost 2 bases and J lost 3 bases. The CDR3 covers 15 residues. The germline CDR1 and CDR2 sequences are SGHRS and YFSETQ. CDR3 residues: CASSFGLGETDTQYF. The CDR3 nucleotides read TGCGCCAGCAGCTTCGGACTAGGAGAGACAGATACGCAGTATTTT.

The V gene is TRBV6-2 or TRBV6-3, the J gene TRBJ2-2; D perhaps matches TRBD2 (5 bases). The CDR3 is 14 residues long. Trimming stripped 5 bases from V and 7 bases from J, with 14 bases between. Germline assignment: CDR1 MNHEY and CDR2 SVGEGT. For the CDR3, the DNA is TGTGCCAGCAGTGTGGCGGGTCAAGTCGGGGAGCTGTTTTTT. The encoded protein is CASSVAGQVGELFF.

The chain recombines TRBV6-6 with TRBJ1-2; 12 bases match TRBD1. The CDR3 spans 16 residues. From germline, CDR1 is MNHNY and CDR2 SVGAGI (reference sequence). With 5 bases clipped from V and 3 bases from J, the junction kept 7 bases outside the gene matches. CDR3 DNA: TGTGCCAGCAGTCCCCCCGGGACAGGGGGCTACTATGGCTACACCTTC. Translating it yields CASSPPGTGGYYGYTF.

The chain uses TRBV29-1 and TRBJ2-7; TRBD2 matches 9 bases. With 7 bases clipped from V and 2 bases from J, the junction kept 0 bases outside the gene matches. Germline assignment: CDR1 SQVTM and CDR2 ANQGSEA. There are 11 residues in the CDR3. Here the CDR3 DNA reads TGCAGCGGGACTAGCGCCTACGAGCAGTACTTC. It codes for CSGTSAYEQYF.

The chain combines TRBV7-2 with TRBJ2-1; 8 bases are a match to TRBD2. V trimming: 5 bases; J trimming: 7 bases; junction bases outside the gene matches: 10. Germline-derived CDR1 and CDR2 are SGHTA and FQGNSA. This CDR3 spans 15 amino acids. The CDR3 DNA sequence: TGTGCCAGCAGCCGCCGGTTAGTAGCGGGGAATGAGCAGTTCTTC. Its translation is CASSRRLVAGNEQFF. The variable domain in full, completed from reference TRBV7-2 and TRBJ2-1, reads GAGVSQSPSNKVTEKGKDVELRCDPISGHTALYWYRQSLGQGLEFLIYFQGNSAPDKSGLPSDRFSAERTGGSVSTLTIQRTQQEDSAVYLCASSRRLVAGNEQFFGPGTRLTVL.

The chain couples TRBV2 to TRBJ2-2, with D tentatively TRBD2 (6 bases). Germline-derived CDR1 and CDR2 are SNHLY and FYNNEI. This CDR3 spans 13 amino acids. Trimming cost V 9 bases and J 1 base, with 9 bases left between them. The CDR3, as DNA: TGTGCCAGTCGGGAGATGAACACCGGGGAGCTGTTTTTT. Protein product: CASREMNTGELFF.

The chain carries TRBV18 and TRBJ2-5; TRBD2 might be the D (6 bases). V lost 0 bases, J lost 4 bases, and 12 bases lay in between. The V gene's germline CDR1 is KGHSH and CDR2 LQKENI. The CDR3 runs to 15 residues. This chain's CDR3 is CASSPPAAGTETQYF. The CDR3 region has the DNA TGTGCCAGCTCACCACCAGCGGCGGGAACAGAGACCCAGTACTTC.

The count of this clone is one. The CDR3 region has the DNA TGTGCCAGCAGCTCTAGCGGGAGCAGGGAGACCCAGTACTTC. It translates to CASSSSGSRETQYF. V usage is TRBV5-5 and J usage is TRBJ2-5; 10 nucleotides align to TRBD2. Losses at the gene ends were 3 bases for V and 5 bases for J; bases not matched to a gene: 4. CDR1 SGHKS and CDR2 YYEKEE come from the germline V gene (reference sequence). This CDR3 has 14 amino acids.

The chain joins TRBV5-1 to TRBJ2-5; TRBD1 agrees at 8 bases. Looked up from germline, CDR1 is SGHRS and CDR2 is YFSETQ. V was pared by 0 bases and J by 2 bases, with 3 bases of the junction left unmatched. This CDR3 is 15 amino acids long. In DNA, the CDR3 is TGCGCCAGCAGCTTGGCCGGGGACAGGCAAGAGACCCAGTACTTC. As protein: CASSLAGDRQETQYF.